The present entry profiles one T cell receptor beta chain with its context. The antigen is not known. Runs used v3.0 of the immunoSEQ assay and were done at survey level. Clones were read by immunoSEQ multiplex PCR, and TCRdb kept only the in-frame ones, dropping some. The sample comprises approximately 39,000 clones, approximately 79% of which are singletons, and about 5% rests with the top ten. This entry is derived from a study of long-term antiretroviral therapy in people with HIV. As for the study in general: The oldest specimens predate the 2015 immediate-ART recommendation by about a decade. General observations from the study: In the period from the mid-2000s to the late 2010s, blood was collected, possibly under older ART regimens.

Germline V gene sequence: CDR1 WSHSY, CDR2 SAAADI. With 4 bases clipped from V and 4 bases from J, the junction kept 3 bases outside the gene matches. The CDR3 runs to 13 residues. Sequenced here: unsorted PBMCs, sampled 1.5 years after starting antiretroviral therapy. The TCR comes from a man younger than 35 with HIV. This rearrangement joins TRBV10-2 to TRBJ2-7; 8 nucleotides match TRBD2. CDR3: CASSAGRGYEQYF. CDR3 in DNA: TGCGCCAGCAGTGCCGGGAGGGGTTACGAGCAGTACTTC.